This record covers a single T cell receptor (beta chain). Its cognate antigen is unknown. The V and J ends lost 4 bases and 0 bases respectively, with 16 bases between them. The length of the CDR3 is 16 residues. Germline-derived CDR1 and CDR2 are SGHTA and FQGNSA. This sample stems from a study of T cell responses to AZD1222 COVID-19 vaccine. General study points: Donors were largely white British and mainly female; clonal diversity was possibly underestimated. CD4 TCRs linked to vaccination spanned spike, dominating at 160-218 and 743-854.

Sequencing was performed with immunoSEQ multiplex PCR; in TCRdb, only in-frame clones are kept and a portion is missing. The sample carries 210,000 or so clones, 93% recorded once. The chain employs TRBV7-2 and TRBJ2-7; TRBD1 might be the D (5 bases). This TCR was recovered from an adult in good health. This specimen consisted of peripheral blood, obtained on day 0 of MenACWY control vaccination. In nucleotides, the CDR3 is TGTGCCAGCAGCTCGCCAGGGCGCCGGCCCTCCTACGAGCAGTACTTC. It translates to CASSSPGRRPSYEQYF.